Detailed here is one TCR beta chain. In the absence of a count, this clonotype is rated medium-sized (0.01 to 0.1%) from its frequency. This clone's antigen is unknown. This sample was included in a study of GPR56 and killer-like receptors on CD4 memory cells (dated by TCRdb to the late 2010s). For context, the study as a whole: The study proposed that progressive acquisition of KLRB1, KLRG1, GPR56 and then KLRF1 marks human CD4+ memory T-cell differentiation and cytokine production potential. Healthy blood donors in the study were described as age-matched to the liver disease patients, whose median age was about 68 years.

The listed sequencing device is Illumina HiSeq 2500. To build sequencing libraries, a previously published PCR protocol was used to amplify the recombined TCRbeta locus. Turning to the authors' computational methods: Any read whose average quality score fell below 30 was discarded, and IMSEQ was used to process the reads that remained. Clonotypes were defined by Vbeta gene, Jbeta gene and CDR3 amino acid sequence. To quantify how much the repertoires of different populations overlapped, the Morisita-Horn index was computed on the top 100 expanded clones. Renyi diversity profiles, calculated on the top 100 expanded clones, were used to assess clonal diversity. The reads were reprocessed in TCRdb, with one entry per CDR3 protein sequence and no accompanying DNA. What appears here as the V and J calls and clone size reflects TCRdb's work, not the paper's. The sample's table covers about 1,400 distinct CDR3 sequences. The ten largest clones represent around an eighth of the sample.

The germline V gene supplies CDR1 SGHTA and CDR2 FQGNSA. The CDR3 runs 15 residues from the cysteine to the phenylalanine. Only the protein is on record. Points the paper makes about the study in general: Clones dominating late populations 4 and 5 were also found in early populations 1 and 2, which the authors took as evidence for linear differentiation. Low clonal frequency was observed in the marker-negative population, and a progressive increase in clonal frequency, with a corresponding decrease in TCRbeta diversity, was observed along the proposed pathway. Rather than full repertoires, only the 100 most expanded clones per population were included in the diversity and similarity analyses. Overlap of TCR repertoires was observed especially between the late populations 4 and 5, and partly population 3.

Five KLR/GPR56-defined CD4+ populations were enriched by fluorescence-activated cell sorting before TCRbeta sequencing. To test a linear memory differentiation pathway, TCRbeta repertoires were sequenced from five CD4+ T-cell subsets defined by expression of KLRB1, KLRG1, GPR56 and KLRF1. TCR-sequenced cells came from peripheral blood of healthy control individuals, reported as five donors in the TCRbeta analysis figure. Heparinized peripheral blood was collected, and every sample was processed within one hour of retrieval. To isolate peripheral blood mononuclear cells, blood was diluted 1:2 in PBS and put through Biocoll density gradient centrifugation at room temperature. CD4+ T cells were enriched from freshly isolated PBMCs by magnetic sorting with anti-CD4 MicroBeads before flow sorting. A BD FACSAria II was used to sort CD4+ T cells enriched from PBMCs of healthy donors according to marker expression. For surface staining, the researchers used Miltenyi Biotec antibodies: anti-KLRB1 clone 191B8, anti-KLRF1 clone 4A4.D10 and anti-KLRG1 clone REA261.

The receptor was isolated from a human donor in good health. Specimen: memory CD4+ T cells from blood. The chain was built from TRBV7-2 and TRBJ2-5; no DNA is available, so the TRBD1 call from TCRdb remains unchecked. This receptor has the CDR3 CASSWTGGPQETQYF.